This TCR beta chain was identified during a study of blood T cell repertoires in COVID-19. About the research overall: Spain, Italy and the United States supplied samples that represented acute and convalescent COVID-19. PBMCs, B-cell-depleted T cells, or T cells provided the cDNA or gDNA that made up the material.

In the study's own analysis: Using reference gene primer amplification, nucleated cell counts were estimated. Produced via immunoSEQ multiplex PCR; TCRdb's table is partial and in-frame only. The V and J calls and clone size are taken from that table; D and trimming were inferred from the DNA. Counted here are fewer than 250,000 clones, 86% occurring once; the ten biggest clones make up under 2%. Germline V gene lookup returns CDR1 SGDLS and CDR2 YYNGEE. The CDR3 has 17 amino acids. V was pared by 4 bases and J by 1 base, with 20 bases between. Source material: peripheral blood. This chain uses TRBV9 with TRBJ2-5, with D unresolved. The TCR sequence derives from a woman aged 55-70 years who had recovered from COVID-19. CDR3 residues: CASSPHSTLTFQETQYF. The DNA for the CDR3 is TGTGCCAGCAGCCCGCACTCGACCTTGACATTCCAAGAGACCCAGTACTTC.